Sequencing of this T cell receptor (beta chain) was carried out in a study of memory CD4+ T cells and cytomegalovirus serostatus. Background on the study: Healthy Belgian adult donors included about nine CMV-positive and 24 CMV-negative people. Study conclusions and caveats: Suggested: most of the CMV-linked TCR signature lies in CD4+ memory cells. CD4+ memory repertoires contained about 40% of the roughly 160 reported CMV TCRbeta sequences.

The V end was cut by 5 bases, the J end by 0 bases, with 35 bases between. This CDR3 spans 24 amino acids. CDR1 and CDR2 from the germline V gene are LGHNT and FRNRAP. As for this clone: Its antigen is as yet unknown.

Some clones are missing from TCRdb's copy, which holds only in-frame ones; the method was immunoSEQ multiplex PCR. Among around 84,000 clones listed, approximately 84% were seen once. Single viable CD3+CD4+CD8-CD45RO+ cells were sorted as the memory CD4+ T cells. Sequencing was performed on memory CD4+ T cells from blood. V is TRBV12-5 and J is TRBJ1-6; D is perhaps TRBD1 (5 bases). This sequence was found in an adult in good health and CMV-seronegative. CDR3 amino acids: CASGLNRGQLSRGRTSSYNSPLHF. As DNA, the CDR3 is TGTGCTAGTGGTCTGAATCGGGGTCAACTCTCTAGGGGCCGCACGAGCTCCTATAATTCACCCCTCCACTTT.